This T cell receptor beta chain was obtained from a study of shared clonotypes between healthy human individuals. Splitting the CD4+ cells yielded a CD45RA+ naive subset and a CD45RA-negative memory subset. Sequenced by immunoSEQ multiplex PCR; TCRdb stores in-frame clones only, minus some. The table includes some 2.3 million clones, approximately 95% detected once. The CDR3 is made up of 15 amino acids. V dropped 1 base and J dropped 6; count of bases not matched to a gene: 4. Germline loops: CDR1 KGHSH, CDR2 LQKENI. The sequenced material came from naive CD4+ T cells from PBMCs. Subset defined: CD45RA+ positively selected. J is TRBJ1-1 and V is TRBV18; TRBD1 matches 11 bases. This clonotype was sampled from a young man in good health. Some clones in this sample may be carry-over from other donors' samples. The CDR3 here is CASSPLGQGAAEAFF. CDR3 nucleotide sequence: TGTGCCAGCTCACCACTAGGACAGGGGGCCGCTGAAGCTTTCTTT.